This entry concerns a single T cell receptor beta chain. The antigen remains undetermined. This specimen belongs to a study of response to subunit inactivated influenza vaccine. General study points: A suggestion made by the authors is that each seasonal influenza vaccination recruits few new T cells.

V trimming: 6 bases; J trimming: 8 bases; junction bases outside the gene matches: 12. CDR1 is SGHAT, CDR2 FQNNGV, per germline. The CDR3 runs 14 residues. TCRdb used MiXCR to reprocess the RT-PCR reads, holding one entry per CDR3 protein. The sample shows 530,000 or so distinct CDR3 sequences, 25% of them seen only once. The sequence was collected from a man aged 50 to 60 who received an inactivated influenza vaccine. The chain has TRBV11-2 and TRBJ2-5; TRBD2 agrees at 7 bases. Sequencing used CD4+ T cells sorted from PBMCs, obtained around 5 days after vaccination. This CDR3 reads CASSSDSGAGTQYF. CDR3 bases: TGTGCCAGCAGTTCCGACAGCGGGGCAGGAACCCAGTACTTC.